This note documents a single T cell receptor (beta chain) sequence. Its target is unknown. Germline CDR1 LNHNV, CDR2 YYDKDF (reference sequence). Trimming pared 0 bases from V and 4 bases from J, leaving 13 bases between. The CDR3 extends over 16 amino acids. Clones were read by immunoSEQ multiplex PCR, and TCRdb kept only the in-frame ones, dropping some. The sample lists under 130,000 clones, 70% to 90% occurring once. The entry originates in a study of T cell responses to AZD1222 COVID-19 vaccine. Broader study findings: There were mostly white British donors and more females than males, and clonal diversity was possibly underestimated. After two AZD1222 doses, spike-specific TCR breadth and depth rose versus day 0.

The chain combines TRBV15 with TRBJ2-1; D is perhaps TRBD1 (6 bases). This TCR was sampled from an adult who received the AZD1222 COVID-19 vaccine. Sequencing used peripheral blood, obtained 28 days after the second AZD1222 dose. In DNA, the CDR3 is TGTGCCACCAGCAGAGATAGGGGGAACGTATACAATGAGCAGTTCTTC. Translation: CATSRDRGNVYNEQFF.